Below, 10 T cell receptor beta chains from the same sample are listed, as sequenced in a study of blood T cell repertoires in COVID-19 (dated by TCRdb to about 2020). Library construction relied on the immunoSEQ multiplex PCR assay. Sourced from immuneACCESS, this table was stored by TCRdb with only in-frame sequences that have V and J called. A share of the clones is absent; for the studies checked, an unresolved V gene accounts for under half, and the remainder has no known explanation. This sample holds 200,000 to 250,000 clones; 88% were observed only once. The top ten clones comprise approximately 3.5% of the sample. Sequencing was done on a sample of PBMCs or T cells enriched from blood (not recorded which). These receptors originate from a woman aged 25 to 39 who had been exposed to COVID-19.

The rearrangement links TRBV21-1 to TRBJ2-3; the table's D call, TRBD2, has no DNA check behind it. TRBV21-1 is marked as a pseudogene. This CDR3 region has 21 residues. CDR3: CASSIKGIAGGGPISTDTQYF. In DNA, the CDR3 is TGTGCCAGCAGCATAAAGGGGATAGCGGGAGGTGGACCTATTAGCACAGATACGCAGTATTTT.

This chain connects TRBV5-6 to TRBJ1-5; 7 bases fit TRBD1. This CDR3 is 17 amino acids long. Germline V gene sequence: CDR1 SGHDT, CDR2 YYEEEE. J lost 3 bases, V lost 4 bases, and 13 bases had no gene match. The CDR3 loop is CASSQRQGVVANQPQHF. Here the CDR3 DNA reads TGTGCCAGCAGCCAACGACAGGGCGTGGTAGCCAATCAGCCCCAGCATTTT.

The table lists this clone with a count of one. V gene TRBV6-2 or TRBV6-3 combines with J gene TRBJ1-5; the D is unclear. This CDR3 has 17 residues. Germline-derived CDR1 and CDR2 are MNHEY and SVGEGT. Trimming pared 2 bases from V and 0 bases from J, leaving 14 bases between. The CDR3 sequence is CASSYEAEVYSNQPQHF. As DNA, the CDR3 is TGTGCCAGCAGTTACGAGGCTGAAGTGTATAGCAATCAGCCCCAGCATTTT.

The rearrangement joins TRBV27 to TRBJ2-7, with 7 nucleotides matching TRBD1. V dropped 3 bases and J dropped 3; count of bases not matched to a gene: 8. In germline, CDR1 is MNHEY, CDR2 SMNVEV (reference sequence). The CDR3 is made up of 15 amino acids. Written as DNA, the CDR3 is TGTGCCAGCAGTTTCGATAGACAGGGTTACTACGAGCAGTACTTC. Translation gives CASSFDRQGYYEQYF.

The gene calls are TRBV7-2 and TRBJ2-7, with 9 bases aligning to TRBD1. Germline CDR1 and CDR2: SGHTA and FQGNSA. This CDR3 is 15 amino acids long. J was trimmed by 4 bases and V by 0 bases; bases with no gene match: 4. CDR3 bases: TGTGCCAGCAGCTTAGCCCCGGGACAGGGTTACGAGCAGTACTTC. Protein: CASSLAPGQGYEQYF.

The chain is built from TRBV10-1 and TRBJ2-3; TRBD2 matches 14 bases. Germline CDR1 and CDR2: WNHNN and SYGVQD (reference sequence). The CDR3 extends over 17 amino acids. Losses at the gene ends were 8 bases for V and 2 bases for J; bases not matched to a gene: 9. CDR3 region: CASLRTSGRNLTDTQYF. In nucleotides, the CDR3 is TGCGCCAGCTTAAGGACTAGCGGGAGGAACCTCACAGATACGCAGTATTTT.

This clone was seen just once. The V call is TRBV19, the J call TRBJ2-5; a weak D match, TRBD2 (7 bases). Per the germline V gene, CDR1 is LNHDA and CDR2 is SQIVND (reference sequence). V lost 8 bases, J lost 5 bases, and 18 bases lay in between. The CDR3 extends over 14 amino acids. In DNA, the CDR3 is TGTGCCAGTCGACGGGGGGCAGCTTCGGAGACCCAGTACTTC. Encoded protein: CASRRGAASETQYF.

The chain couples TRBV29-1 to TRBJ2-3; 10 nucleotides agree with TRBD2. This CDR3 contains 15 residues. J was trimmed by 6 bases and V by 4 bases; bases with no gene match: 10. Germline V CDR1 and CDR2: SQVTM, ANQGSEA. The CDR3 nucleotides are TGCAGCGTTGCGGCAAGCGGGAGGGCAATGGATACGCAGTATTTT. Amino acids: CSVAASGRAMDTQYF.

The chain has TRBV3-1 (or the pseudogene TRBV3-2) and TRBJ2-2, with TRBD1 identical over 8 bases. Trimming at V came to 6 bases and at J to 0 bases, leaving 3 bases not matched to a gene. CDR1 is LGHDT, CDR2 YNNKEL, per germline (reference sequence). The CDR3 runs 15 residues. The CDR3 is CASSRQGPNTGELFF. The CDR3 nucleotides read TGTGCCAGCAGTCGACAGGGGCCGAACACCGGGGAGCTGTTTTTT.

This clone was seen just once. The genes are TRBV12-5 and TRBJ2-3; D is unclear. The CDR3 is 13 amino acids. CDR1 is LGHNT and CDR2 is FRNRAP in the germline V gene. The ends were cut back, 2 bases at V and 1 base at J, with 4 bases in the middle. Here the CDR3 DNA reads TGTGCTAGTGGTTTGACGGGCACAGATACGCAGTATTTT. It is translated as CASGLTGTDTQYF.